A single sample gave rise to the 14 T cell receptor beta chains below, sequenced in a study of shared clonotypes between healthy human individuals (dated by TCRdb to between 2020 and 2021). Libraries were made using the immunoSEQ multiplex PCR assay. This is the immuneACCESS table as TCRdb keeps it, with only in-frame sequences that have V and J called. A part of the clones is gone; compared with another copy, unresolved V genes explain less than half, and the rest is unexplained. Present in this sample are approximately 2.5 million clones, over 85% of which were seen just once. Jointly, the top ten make up approximately 0.37% of the sample. The specimen sequenced was naive CD4+ T cells from PBMCs. Sample cell subset or site, as interpreted from the label and publication: CD45RA+ positively selected. These receptor sequences come from a man between 18 and 35 years old in good health. Some clones in this sample may be carry-over from other donors' samples.

The chain recombines TRBV19 with TRBJ1-5, with D uncertain. CDR3 length: 12 amino acids. In germline, CDR1 is LNHDA, CDR2 SQIVND (reference sequence). The ends were cut back, 7 bases at V and 3 bases at J, with 7 bases in the middle. Here the CDR3 reads CASTVDNQPQHF. As DNA, the CDR3 is TGTGCCAGTACTGTTGACAATCAGCCCCAGCATTTT.

This chain links TRBV19 with TRBJ2-5; 7 bases map to TRBD1. V was pared by 6 bases and J by 5 bases, with 9 bases of the junction left unmatched. The CDR3 sequence is 14 residues long. CDR1 is LNHDA and CDR2 is SQIVND in the germline V gene (reference sequence). CDR3 region: CASRQTGFSETQYF. In DNA form, the CDR3 reads TGTGCCAGTAGACAGACAGGGTTTTCGGAGACCCAGTACTTC.

The V call is TRBV19, the J call TRBJ1-1; 8 nucleotides line up with TRBD1. CDR1 LNHDA and CDR2 SQIVND come from the germline V gene (reference sequence). V lost 7 bases and J lost 5; bases outside the gene matches: 12. The CDR3 is 15 residues long. CDR3 in amino acids: CASTSEQGGVTEAFF. The CDR3 DNA is TGTGCCAGTACCTCTGAACAGGGGGGGGTTACTGAAGCTTTCTTT.

This chain's CDR3 is CASSSPREQGSNEQFF. In DNA, the CDR3 is TGTGCCAGCAGCTCCCCTCGGGAACAGGGCTCCAATGAGCAGTTCTTC. This chain joins TRBV7-2 and TRBJ2-1; possibly TRBD1 for D (6 bases). CDR3 length: 16 residues. Trimming took off 4 bases at V and 6 bases at J, with 19 bases between the two ends. Per the germline V gene, CDR1 is SGHTA and CDR2 is FQGNSA.

The chain uses TRBV4-1 and TRBJ2-1, with D unresolved. There are 16 residues in the CDR3. V gave up 0 bases and J gave up 8 bases, with 17 bases separating them. CDR1 is MGHRA and CDR2 is YSYEKL in the germline V gene. CDR3 loop: CASSQDLGGRRDEQFF. The CDR3 DNA reads TGCGCCAGCAGCCAAGATCTGGGCGGCCGAAGGGATGAGCAGTTCTTC.

The chain joins TRBV30 to TRBJ2-3; 8 bases are a match to TRBD2. V lost 8 bases to trimming and J lost 3 bases; unmatched junction nucleotides: 13. Germline V gene lookup returns CDR1 GTSNPN and CDR2 SVGIG (reference sequence). This CDR3 is 15 amino acids long. The CDR3 loop reads CAGTWGGGQTDTQYF. Written as DNA, the CDR3 is TGTGCCGGAACGTGGGGCGGGGGGCAGACAGATACGCAGTATTTT.

In regard to this clone: Other nucleotide sequences from this sample produce the same CDR3. The CDR3 reads CASSLGGRSDTQYF. CDR3 in DNA: TGTGCCAGCAGCCTGGGGGGCCGATCAGATACGCAGTATTTT. The rearrangement joins TRBV28 to TRBJ2-3; TRBD1 or TRBD2 may be the D gene (6 bases each). The CDR3 runs to 14 residues. The V end lost 6 bases, the J end lost 4 bases, and 14 bases lay between the germline ends. Germline V gene data show CDR1 as MDHEN and CDR2 as SYDVKM.

V and J are TRBV7-2 and TRBJ1-1; unclear D gene. The CDR3 runs to 15 residues. V was pared by 3 bases and J by 1 base, with 12 bases between. Germline CDR1 is SGHTA and CDR2 is FQGNSA. The CDR3 DNA reads TGTGCCAGCAGCTTCCCACCGTACAGGAACACTGAAGCTTTCTTT. Encoded protein: CASSFPPYRNTEAFF.

This chain connects TRBV7-3 to TRBJ1-4; 10 bases match TRBD1. J lost 10 bases, V lost 4 bases, and 3 bases had no gene match. CDR3 size: 13 residues. Germline CDR1 and CDR2: SGHTA and FQGTGA. CDR3 amino acids: CASSYRTGGKLFF. The DNA of the CDR3 is TGTGCCAGCAGCTACCGGACAGGGGGAAAACTGTTTTTT.

The V call is TRBV28, the J call TRBJ2-7; D possibly corresponds to TRBD1 (5 bases). CDR1 and CDR2 from the germline V gene are MDHEN and SYDVKM. The V end lost 5 bases, the J end lost 1 base, and 18 bases lay between the germline ends. The CDR3 runs to 16 residues. CDR3 bases: TGTGCCAGCAGTCAAAACGACAGAGCCCTTTCCTACGAGCAGTACTTC. Translation: CASSQNDRALSYEQYF.

The chain employs TRBV7-9 and TRBJ1-3, with a possible D match to TRBD1 (5 bases). CDR1 is SEHNR, CDR2 FQNEAQ, per germline (reference sequence). This CDR3 has 16 residues. The V and J ends lost 2 bases and 0 bases respectively, with 11 bases between them. The CDR3 reads CASSLFRVSSGNTIYF. CDR3 coding DNA: TGTGCCAGCAGCTTATTCAGGGTGAGCTCTGGAAACACCATATATTTT.

This CDR3 is CASSFGAQETQYF. CDR3 sequence (DNA): TGTGCCAGCAGCTTCGGGGCACAAGAGACCCAGTACTTC. The genes are TRBV7-2 and TRBJ2-5; possibly TRBD1 or TRBD2 for D (5 bases each). Germline V gene data show CDR1 as SGHTA and CDR2 as FQGNSA. V lost 3 bases, J lost 2 bases, and 7 bases lay in between. This CDR3 is built from 13 residues. Full variable domain (outside the CDR3, taken from reference TRBV7-2 and TRBJ2-5): GAGVSQSPSNKVTEKGKDVELRCDPISGHTALYWYRQSLGQGLEFLIYFQGNSAPDKSGLPSDRFSAERTGGSVSTLTIQRTQQEDSAVYLCASSFGAQETQYFGPGTRLLVL.

The chain recombines TRBV27 with TRBJ2-7; no firm D call. The CDR3 spans 13 residues. Trimming removed 5 bases at V and 1 base at J, with 9 bases between. From germline, CDR1 is MNHEY and CDR2 SMNVEV (reference sequence). Here the CDR3 reads CASSHGRSYEQYF. CDR3 DNA: TGTGCCAGCAGTCACGGACGGTCCTACGAGCAGTACTTC.

In its sample, this clone was seen a few times. V is TRBV6-5 and J is TRBJ1-2, with TRBD1 matching over 8 bases. V trimming: 2 bases; J trimming: 4 bases; junction bases outside the gene matches: 6. Per germline, CDR1 MNHEY and CDR2 SVGAGI. The CDR3 runs 15 residues. CDR3 sequence (DNA): TGTGCCAGCAGTTACGATGGGACAGGAATCTATGGCTACACCTTC. Amino acid sequence: CASSYDGTGIYGYTF.